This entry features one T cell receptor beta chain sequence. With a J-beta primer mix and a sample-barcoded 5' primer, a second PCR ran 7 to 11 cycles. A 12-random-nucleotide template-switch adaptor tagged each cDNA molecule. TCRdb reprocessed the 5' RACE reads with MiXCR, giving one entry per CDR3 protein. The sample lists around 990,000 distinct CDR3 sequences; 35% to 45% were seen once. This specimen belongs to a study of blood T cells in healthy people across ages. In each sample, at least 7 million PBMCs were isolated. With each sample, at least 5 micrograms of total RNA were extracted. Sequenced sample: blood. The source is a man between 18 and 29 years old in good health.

The CDR3 protein is CASSFGLGPYEAFF. The CDR3 DNA reads as TGTGCCAGCAGCTTTGGTCTAGGACCTTATGAAGCTTTCTTT. The chain recombines TRBV7-9 with TRBJ1-1; D gene uncertain. Trimming pared 3 bases from V and 7 bases from J, leaving 15 bases between. The CDR3 has 14 amino acids. The germline gives CDR1 SEHNR, CDR2 FQNEAQ (reference sequence).